The 10 T cell receptor beta chains below come from one sample, sequenced in a study of T-cell memory formation after mild COVID-19. TCRdb reprocessed the 5' RACE reads with MiXCR, giving one entry per CDR3 protein. The sample has approximately 260,000 distinct CDR3 sequences, about a sixth seen once. Sequencing was performed on PBMCs or a T cell subset sorted from them (not recorded which). All receptors derive from a man between 18 and 35 years old who had mild COVID-19 (a few samples of this study predate the infection). Cell type and time point are not known.

The sample holds a few counts of this clonotype. The chain carries TRBV9 and TRBJ2-5; D call uncertain. V was cut by 0 bases and J by 7 bases, with 7 bases left in between. The germline CDR1 and CDR2 sequences are SGDLS and YYNGEE. This CDR3 is 12 amino acids long. CDR3 nucleotide sequence: TGTGCCAGCAGCGTAGCTTCGGGGACCCAGTACTTC. Protein sequence: CASSVASGTQYF.

This chain links TRBV7-9 with TRBJ2-1, with 10 bases lining up with TRBD2. Germline V gives CDR1 SEHNR, CDR2 FQNEAQ (reference sequence). The CDR3 has 18 amino acids. The ends lost 5 bases at V and 5 bases at J; junction bases unmatched: 15. The CDR3 bases are TGTGCCAGCAGCCCCGTTGGTAAAGCTAGCGGGGGCCACAATGAGCAGTTCTTC. Amino acids: CASSPVGKASGGHNEQFF.

This clonotype was detected a few times. The V gene is TRBV20-1, the J gene TRBJ2-7; perhaps TRBD1 as D (5 bases). The CDR3 is 14 amino acids. CDR1 and CDR2 from the germline V gene are DFQATT and SNEGSKA (reference sequence). Trimming took off 4 bases at V and 2 bases at J, with 15 bases between the two ends. CDR3 sequence (DNA): TGCAGTGCTAAGGGGCACGACAGTACCTACGAGCAGTACGTC. It is translated as CSAKGHDSTYEQYV.

This clonotype was observed at least ten times. V is TRBV7-3 and J is TRBJ2-2; a weak D match, TRBD2 (6 bases). CDR1 SGHTA and CDR2 FQGTGA come from the germline V gene. Deletions cut 2 bases from V and 4 bases from J, with 11 bases between. The CDR3 has 15 residues. CDR3 DNA: TGTGCCAGCAGCTTAGGTAGCGGAGTCACCGGGGAGCTGTTTTTT. Its translation is CASSLGSGVTGELFF.

This clonotype has more than one count but fewer than ten. This rearrangement joins TRBV5-1 to TRBJ2-7; 9 bases match TRBD1. Germline assignment: CDR1 SGHRS and CDR2 YFSETQ. J gave up 3 bases and V 0 bases, and 1 base lay outside the gene matches. The CDR3 runs to 14 residues. The CDR3 spells CASSLGQGGYEQYF. Here the CDR3 DNA reads TGCGCCAGCAGCTTGGGACAGGGGGGCTACGAGCAGTACTTC.

This rearrangement joins TRBV5-1 to TRBJ1-5, with TRBD1 matching over 7 bases. Losses at the gene ends were 2 bases for V and 5 bases for J; bases not matched to a gene: 7. Germline loops: CDR1 SGHRS, CDR2 YFSETQ. This CDR3 has 15 amino acids. CDR3 amino acids: CASSLQGNYDQPQHF. CDR3 sequence (DNA): TGCGCCAGCAGCTTACAGGGGAACTATGATCAGCCCCAGCATTTT.

This clonotype was seen ten or more times. The chain combines TRBV4-1 with TRBJ2-1; TRBD2 matches at 11 bases. The V gene end was trimmed by 4 bases and the J gene end by 7 bases; junction bases not matched to a gene: 12. Germline CDR1 MGHRA, CDR2 YSYEKL. This CDR3 has 17 amino acids. The CDR3 DNA sequence: TGCGCCAGCAGCCGAGGGGGACTAGCGGCCCTAGGTAATGAGCAGTTCTTC. Translating it yields CASSRGGLAALGNEQFF.

This clonotype turned up a few times. V and J are TRBV7-2 and TRBJ2-6, with TRBD1 matching 7 bases. The junction had 6 bases not matched to a gene; V was cut back by 8 bases and J by 2 bases. This CDR3 contains 15 residues. CDR1 and CDR2 from the germline V gene are SGHTA and FQGNSA. CDR3 sequence: CASVNRGAGANVLTF. The CDR3 coding sequence is TGTGCCAGCGTGAACAGGGGAGCTGGGGCCAACGTCCTGACTTTC.

This clonotype has just a few counts. This chain uses TRBV5-1 with TRBJ1-1; weak D call: TRBD1 (5 bases). Germline V lookup: CDR1 SGHRS, CDR2 YFSETQ. This CDR3 is built from 13 residues. V was clipped by 5 bases and J by 1 base, with 9 bases between them. CDR3 nucleotides: TGCGCCAGCAGACTTACAGGGAACACTGAAGCTTTCTTT. It encodes CASRLTGNTEAFF.

The J gene is TRBJ2-1, the V gene TRBV6-2 or TRBV6-3; D is uncertain. Trimming left V 0 bases short and J 4 bases short, with 4 bases between. Germline CDR1 and CDR2: MNHEY and SVGEGT. The CDR3 is made up of 13 amino acids. The CDR3 here is CASSYSTYNEQFF. In nucleotides, the CDR3 is TGTGCCAGCAGTTACTCTACATACAATGAGCAGTTCTTC.